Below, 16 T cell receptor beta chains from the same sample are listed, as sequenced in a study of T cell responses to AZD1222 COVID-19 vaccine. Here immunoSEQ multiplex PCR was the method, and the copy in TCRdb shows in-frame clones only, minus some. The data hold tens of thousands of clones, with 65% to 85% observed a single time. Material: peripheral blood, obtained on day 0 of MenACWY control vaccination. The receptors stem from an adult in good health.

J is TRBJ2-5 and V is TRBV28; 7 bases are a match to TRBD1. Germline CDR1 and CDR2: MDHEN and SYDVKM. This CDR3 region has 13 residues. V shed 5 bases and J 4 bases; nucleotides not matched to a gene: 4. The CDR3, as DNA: TGTGCCAGCAGTGCCAGGGGGAGAGAGACCCAGTACTTC. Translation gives CASSARGRETQYF.

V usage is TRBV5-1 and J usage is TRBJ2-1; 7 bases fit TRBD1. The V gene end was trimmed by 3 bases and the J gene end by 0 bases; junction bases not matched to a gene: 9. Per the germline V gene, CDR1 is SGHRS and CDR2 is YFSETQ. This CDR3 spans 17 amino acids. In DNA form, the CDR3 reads TGCGCCAGCAGCTCAACGGGACAGAGGAGCTCCTACAATGAGCAGTTCTTC. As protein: CASSSTGQRSSYNEQFF. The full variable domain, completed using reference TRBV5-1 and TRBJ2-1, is KAGVTQTPRYLIKTRGQQVTLSCSPISGHRSVSWYQQTPGQGLQFLFEYFSETQRNKGNFPGRFSGRQFSNSRSEMNVSTLELGDSALYLCASSSTGQRSSYNEQFFGPGTRLTVL.

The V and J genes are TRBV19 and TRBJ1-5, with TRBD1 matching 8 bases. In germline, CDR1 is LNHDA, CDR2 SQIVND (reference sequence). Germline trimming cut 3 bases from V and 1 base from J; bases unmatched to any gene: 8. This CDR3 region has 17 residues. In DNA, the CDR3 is TGTGCCAGTAGTATTCCCGGACAGGGAGGAAGCAATCAGCCCCAGCATTTT. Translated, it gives CASSIPGQGGSNQPQHF. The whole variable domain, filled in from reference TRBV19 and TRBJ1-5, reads DGGITQSPKYLFRKEGQNVTLSCEQNLNHDAMYWYRQDPGQGLRLIYYSQIVNDFQKGDIAEGYSVSREKKESFPLTVTSAQKNPTAFYLCASSIPGQGGSNQPQHFGDGTRLSIL.

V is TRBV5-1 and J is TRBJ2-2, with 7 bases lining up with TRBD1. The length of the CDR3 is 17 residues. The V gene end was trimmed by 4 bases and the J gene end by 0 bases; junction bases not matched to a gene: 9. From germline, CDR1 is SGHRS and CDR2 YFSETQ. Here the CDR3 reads CASSVGRGIANTGELFF. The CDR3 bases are TGCGCCAGCAGCGTTGGCAGGGGGATCGCGAACACCGGGGAGCTGTTTTTT.

CDR3 in amino acids: CASGRLGSYNSPLHF. As DNA, the CDR3 is TGTGCCAGCGGACGCCTAGGCTCCTATAATTCACCCCTCCACTTT. V is TRBV19 and J is TRBJ1-6, with D unresolved. In germline, CDR1 is LNHDA, CDR2 SQIVND (reference sequence). The CDR3 is 15 residues long. The germline V and J ends were trimmed by 9 bases and 0 bases, with 12 bases remaining between them.

The CDR3 sequence is CASRPQQETQYF. The CDR3 nucleotides read TGTGCCAGCAGGCCCCAGCAAGAGACCCAGTACTTC. The chain couples TRBV6-5 to TRBJ2-5, with unresolved D. Germline assignment: CDR1 MNHEY and CDR2 SVGAGI. The length of the CDR3 is 12 residues. The V and J ends lost 6 bases and 2 bases respectively, with 7 bases between them.

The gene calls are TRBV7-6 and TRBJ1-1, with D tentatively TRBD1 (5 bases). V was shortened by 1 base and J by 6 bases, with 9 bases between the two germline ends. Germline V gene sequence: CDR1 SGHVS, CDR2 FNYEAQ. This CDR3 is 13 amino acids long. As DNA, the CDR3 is TGTGCCAGCAGCTTAGAATGGGACGCTGAAGCTTTCTTT. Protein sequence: CASSLEWDAEAFF.

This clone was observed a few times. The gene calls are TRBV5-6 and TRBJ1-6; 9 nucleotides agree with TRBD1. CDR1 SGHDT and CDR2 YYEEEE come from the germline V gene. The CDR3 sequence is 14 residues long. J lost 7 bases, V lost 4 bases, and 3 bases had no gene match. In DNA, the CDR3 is TGTGCCAGCAGCCGGGACAGGGAAAATTCACCCCTCCACTTT. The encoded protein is CASSRDRENSPLHF.

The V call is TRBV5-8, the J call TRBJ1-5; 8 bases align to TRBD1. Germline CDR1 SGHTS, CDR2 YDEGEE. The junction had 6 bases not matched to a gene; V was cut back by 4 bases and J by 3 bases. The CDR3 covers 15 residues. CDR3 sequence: CASSQGQVFNQPQHF. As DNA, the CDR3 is TGTGCCAGCAGCCAGGGACAGGTTTTCAATCAGCCCCAGCATTTT.

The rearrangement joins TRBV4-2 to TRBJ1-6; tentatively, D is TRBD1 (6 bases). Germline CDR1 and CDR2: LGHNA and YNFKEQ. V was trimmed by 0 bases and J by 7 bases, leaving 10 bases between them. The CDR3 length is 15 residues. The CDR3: CASSQDRQGNSPLHF. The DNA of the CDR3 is TGTGCCAGCAGCCAAGATCGGCAGGGGAATTCACCCCTCCACTTT.

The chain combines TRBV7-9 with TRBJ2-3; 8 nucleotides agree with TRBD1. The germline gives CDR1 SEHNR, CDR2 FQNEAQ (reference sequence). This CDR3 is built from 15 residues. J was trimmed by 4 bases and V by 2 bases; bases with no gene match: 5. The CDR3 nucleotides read TGTGCCAGCAGCTTACAGGGGGCGCGCGCAGATACGCAGTATTTT. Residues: CASSLQGARADTQYF.

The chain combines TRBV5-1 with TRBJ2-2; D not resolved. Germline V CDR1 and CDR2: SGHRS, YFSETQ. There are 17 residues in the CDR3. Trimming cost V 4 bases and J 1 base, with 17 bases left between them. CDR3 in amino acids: CASSPTGRVMNTGELFF. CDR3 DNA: TGCGCCAGCAGCCCGACGGGCCGGGTAATGAACACCGGGGAGCTGTTTTTT. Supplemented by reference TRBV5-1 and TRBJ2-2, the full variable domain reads KAGVTQTPRYLIKTRGQQVTLSCSPISGHRSVSWYQQTPGQGLQFLFEYFSETQRNKGNFPGRFSGRQFSNSRSEMNVSTLELGDSALYLCASSPTGRVMNTGELFFGEGSRLTVL.

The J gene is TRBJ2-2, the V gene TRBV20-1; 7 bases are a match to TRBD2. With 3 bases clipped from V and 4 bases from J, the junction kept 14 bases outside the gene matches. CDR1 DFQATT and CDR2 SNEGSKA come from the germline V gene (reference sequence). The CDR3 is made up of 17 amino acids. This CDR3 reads CSASRGGAGPSTGELFF. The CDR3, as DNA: TGCAGTGCTAGTAGGGGCGGAGCGGGACCTTCCACCGGGGAGCTGTTTTTT.

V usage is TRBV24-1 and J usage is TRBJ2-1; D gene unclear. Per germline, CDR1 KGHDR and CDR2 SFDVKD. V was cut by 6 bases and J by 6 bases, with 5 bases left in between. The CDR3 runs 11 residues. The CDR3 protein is CATSRVNEQFF. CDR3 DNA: TGTGCCACCAGTCGAGTCAATGAGCAGTTCTTC.

The chain's CDR3 is CASSLWTGANTEAFF. The CDR3 coding sequence is TGTGCCAGCAGCCTCTGGACAGGAGCAAACACTGAAGCTTTCTTT. The chain joins TRBV7-2 to TRBJ1-1; the match to TRBD1 covers 7 bases. Germline-derived CDR1 and CDR2 are SGHTA and FQGNSA. V trimming: 5 bases; J trimming: 2 bases; junction bases outside the gene matches: 8. CDR3 length: 15 amino acids.

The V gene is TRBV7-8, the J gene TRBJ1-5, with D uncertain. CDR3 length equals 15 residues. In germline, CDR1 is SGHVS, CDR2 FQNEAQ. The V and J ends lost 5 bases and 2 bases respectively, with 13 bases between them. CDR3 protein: CASSPDGVRNQPQHF. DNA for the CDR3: TGTGCCAGCAGCCCCGACGGGGTTCGCAATCAGCCCCAGCATTTT.